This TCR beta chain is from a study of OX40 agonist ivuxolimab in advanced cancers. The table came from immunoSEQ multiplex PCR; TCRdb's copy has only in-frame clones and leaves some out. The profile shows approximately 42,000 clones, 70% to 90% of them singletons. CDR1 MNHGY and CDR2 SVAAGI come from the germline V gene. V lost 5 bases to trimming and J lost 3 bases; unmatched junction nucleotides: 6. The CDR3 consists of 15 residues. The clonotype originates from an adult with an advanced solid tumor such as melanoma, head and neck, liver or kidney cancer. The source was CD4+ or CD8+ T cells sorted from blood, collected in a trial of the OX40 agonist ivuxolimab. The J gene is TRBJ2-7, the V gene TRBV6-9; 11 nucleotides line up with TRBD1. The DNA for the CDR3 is TGTGCCAGCAGTGACTACGGGACAGGGGGCTACGAGCAGTACGTC. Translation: CASSDYGTGGYEQYV.